Included here is one T cell receptor beta chain sequence, with context. These data come from a study of blood T cell repertoires in COVID-19. Study-wide context: The cDNA or gDNA used as material had been derived from T cells, B-cell-depleted T cells, or PBMCs.

J lost 0 bases, V lost 3 bases, and 5 bases had no gene match. The germline V gene encodes CDR1 KGHDR and CDR2 SFDVKD. The CDR3 runs to 16 residues. TCRdb's table, derived via immunoSEQ multiplex PCR, lists solely in-frame clones and lacks some. The sample has roughly 130,000 clones, approximately 89% seen once. The material sequenced was peripheral blood. V and J are TRBV24-1 and TRBJ2-3; TRBD1 aligns across 7 bases. The clonotype comes from a man aged 55 to 69 with active or convalescent COVID-19. CDR3 amino acids: CATSDTGTESTDTQYF. CDR3 bases: TGTGCCACCAGTGATACCGGGACAGAGAGCACAGATACGCAGTATTTT.